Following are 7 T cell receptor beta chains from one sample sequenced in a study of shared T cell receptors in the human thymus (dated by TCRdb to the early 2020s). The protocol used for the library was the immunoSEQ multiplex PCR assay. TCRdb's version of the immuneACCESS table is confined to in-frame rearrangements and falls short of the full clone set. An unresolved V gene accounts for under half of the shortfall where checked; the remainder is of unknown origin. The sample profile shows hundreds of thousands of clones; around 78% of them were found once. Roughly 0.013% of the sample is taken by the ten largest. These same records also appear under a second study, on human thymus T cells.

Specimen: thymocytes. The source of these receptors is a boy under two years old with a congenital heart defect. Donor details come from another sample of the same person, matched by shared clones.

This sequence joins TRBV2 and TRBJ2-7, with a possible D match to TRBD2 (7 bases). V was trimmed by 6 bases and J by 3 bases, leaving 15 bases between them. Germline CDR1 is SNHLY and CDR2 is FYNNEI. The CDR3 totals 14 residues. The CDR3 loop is CASRGGREGYEQYF. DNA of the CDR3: TGTGCCAGCAGGGGGGGCAGGGAGGGCTACGAGCAGTACTTC.

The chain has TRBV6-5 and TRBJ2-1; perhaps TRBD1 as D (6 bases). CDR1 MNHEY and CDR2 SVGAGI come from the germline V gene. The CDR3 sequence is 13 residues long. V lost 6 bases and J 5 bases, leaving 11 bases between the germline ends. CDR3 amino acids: CASSRRTDNEQFF. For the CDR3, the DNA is TGTGCCAGCAGCCGCAGGACAGACAATGAGCAGTTCTTC.

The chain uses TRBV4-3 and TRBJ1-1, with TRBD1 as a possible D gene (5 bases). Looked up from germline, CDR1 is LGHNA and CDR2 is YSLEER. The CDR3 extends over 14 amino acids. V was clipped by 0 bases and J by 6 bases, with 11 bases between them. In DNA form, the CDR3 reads TGCGCCAGCAGCCAAGACAGGGTGAGGCCTGAAGCTTTCTTT. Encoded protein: CASSQDRVRPEAFF.

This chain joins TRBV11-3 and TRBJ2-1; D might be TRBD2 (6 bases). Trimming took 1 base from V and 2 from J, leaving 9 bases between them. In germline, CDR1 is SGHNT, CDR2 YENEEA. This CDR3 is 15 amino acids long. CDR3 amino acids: CASSLASAAYNEQFF. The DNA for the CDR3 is TGTGCCAGCAGCTTAGCTAGCGCGGCCTACAATGAGCAGTTCTTC.

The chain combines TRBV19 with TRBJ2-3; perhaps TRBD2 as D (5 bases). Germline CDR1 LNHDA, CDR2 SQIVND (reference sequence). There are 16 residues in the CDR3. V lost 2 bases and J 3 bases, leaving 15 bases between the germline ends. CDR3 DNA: TGTGCCAGTAGTATATGGGCGGGTAACTGGACAGATACGCAGTATTTT. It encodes CASSIWAGNWTDTQYF.

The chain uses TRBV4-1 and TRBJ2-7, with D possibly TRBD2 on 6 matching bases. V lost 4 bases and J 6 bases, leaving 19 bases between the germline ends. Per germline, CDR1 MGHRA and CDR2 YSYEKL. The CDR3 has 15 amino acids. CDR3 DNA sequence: TGCGCCAGCAGCCTGCATCTGGGGGGAGATGGCGAGCAGTACTTC. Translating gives CASSLHLGGDGEQYF.

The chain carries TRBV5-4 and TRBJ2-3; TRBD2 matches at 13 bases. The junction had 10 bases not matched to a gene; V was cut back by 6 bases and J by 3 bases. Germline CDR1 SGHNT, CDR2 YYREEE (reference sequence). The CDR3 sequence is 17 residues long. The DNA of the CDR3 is TGTGCCAGCATCGAGCCCCGGACTAGCGGGAGTACAGATACGCAGTATTTT. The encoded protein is CASIEPRTSGSTDTQYF.